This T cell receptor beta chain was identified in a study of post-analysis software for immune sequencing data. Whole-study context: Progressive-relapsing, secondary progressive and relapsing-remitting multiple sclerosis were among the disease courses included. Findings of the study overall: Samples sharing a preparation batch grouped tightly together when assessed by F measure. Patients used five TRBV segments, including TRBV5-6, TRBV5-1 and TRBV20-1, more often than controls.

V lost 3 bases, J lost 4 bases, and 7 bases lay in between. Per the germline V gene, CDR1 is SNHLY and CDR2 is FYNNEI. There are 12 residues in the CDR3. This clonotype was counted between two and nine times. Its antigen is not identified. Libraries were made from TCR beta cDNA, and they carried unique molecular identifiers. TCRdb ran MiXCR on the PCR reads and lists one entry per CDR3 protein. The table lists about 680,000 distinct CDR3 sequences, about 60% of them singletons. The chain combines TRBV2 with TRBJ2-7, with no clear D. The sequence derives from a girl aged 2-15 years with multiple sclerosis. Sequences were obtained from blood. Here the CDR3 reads CASSEPPYEQYF. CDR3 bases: TGTGCCAGCAGTGAGCCCCCGTACGAGCAGTACTTC.